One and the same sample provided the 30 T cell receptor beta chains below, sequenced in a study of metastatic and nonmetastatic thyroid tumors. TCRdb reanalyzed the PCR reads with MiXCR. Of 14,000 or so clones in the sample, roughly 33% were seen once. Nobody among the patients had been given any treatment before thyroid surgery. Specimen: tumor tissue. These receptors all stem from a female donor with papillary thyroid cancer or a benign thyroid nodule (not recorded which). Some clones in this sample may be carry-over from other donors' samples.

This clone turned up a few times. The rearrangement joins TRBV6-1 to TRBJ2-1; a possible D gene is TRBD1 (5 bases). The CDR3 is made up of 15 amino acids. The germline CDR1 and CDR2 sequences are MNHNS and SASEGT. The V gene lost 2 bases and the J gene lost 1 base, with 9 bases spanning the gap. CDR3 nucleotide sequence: TGTGCCAGCAGTGAATCGGCAGGGTCCTACAATGAGCAGTTCTTC. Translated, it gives CASSESAGSYNEQFF.

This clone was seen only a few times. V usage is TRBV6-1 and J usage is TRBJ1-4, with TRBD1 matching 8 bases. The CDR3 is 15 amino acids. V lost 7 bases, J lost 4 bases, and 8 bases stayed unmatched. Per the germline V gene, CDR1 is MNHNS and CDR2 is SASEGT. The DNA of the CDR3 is TGTGCCAGCATCCCGGACAGGGCTAATAATGAAAAACTGTTTTTT. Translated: CASIPDRANNEKLFF.

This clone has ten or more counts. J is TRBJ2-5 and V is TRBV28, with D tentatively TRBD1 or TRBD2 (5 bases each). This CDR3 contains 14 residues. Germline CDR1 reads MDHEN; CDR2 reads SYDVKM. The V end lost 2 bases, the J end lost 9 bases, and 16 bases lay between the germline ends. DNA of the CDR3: TGTGCCAGCAGTTTAGCTGGGACGGACATGGCCCAGTACTTC. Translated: CASSLAGTDMAQYF.

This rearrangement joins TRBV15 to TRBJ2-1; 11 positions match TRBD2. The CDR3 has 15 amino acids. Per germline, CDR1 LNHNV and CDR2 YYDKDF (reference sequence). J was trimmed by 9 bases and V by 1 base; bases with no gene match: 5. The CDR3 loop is CATSRGTSGRGEQFF. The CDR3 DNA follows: TGTGCCACCAGCAGAGGTACTAGCGGGAGAGGTGAGCAGTTCTTC.

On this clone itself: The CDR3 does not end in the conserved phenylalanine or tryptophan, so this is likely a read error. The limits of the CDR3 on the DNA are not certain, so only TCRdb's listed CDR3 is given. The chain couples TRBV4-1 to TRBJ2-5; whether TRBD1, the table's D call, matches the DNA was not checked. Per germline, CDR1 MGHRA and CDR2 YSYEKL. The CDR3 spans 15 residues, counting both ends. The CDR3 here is CARQLAGGRGQEAWL.

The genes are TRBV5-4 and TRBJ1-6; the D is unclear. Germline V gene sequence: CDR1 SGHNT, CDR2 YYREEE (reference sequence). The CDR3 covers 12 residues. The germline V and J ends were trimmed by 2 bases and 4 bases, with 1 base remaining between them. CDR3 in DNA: TGTGCCAGCAGCTTATATAATTCACCCCTCCACTTT. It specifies CASSLYNSPLHF.

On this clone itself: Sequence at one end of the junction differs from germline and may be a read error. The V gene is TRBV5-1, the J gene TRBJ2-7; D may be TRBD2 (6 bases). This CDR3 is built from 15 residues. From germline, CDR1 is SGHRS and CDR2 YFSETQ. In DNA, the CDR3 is TGCGCCAGCAGCTTGAGACCAGCGGGTGCCTACGAGCAATACTTC. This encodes CASSLRPAGAYEQYF.

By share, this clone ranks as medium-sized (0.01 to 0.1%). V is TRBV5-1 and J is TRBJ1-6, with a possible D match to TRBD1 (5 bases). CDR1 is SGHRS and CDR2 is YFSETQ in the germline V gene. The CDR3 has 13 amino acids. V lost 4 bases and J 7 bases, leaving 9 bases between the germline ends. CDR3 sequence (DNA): TGCGCCAGCAGCCCGACAGAGAATTCACCCCTCCACTTT. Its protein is CASSPTENSPLHF.

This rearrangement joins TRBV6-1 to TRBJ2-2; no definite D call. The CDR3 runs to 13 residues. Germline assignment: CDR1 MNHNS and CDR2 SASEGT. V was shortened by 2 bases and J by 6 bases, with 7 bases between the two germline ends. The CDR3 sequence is CASSEIVSGELFF. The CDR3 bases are TGTGCCAGCAGTGAAATTGTTTCCGGGGAGCTGTTTTTT.

The CDR3 reads CASSQGQRWNEQFF. In DNA form, the CDR3 reads TGTGCCAGCAGCCAGGGCCAGCGGTGGAATGAGCAGTTCTTC. V is TRBV7-8 and J is TRBJ2-1; D may match TRBD1 or TRBD2 (5 bases each). In germline, CDR1 is SGHVS, CDR2 FQNEAQ. This CDR3 spans 14 amino acids. Between the trimmed V and J ends, which lost 5 bases and 7 bases, there was a span of 15 bases.

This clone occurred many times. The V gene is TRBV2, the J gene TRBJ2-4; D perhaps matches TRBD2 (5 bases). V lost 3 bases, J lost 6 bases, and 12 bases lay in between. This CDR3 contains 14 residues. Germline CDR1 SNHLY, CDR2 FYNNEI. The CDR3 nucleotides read TGTGCCAGCAGTGACCTATGGACTGGAAACATTCAGTACTTC. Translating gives CASSDLWTGNIQYF.

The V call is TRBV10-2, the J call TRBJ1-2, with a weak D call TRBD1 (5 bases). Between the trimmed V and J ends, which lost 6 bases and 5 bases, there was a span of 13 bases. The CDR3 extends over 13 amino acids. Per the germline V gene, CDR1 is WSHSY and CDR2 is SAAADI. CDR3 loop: CASSETASYGYTF. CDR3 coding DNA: TGCGCCAGCAGCGAGACAGCCTCATATGGCTACACCTTC.

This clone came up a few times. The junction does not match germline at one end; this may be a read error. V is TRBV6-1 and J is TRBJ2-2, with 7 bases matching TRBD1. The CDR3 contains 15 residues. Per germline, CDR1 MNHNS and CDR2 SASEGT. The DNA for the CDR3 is TGTGCCAGCAGCGACATGGACAGGTACCTCCGGGATCTGTTTTTT. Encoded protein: CASSDMDRYLRDLFF.

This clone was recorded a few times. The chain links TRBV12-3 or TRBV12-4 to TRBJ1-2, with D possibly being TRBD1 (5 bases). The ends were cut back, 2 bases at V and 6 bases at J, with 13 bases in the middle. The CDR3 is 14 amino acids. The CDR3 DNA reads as TGTGCCAGCAGTTTATGGGGGAAAATAGATGGCTACACCTTC. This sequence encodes CASSLWGKIDGYTF.

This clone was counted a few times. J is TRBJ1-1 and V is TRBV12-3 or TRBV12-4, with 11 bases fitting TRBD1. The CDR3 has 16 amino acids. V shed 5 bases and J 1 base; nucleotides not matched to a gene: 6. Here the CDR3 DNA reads TGTGCCAGCAGTCGATGGACAGGGGGCACGAACACTGAAGCTTTCTTT. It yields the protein CASSRWTGGTNTEAFF.

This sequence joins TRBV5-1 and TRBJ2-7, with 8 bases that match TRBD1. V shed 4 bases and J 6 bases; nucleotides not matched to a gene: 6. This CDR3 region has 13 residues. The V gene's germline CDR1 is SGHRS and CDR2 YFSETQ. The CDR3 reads CASSLRTGREQYF. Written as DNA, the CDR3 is TGCGCCAGCAGCCTAAGGACAGGGCGCGAGCAGTACTTC.

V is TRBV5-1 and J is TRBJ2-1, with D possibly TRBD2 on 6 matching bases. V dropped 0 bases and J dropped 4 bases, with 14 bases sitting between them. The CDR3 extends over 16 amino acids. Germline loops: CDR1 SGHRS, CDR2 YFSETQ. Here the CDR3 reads CASSLVRDSSYNEQFF. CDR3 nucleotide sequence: TGCGCCAGCAGCTTGGTGCGGGACTCTTCGTACAATGAGCAGTTCTTC.

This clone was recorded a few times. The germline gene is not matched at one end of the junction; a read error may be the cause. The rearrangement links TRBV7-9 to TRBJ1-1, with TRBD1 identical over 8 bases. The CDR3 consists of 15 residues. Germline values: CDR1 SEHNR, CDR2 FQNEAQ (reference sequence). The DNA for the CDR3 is TGTGCCAGCAGCTTAGGTCGGACAGGGAACACTGAATCTTCCTTT. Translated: CASSLGRTGNTESSF.

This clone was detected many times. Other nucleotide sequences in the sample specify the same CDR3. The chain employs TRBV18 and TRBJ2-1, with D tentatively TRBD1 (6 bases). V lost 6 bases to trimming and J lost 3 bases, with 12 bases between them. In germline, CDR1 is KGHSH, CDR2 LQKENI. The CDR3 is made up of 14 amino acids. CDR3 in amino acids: CASSPRDNYNEQFF. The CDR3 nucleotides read TGTGCCAGCTCCCCTAGGGACAACTACAATGAGCAGTTCTTC.

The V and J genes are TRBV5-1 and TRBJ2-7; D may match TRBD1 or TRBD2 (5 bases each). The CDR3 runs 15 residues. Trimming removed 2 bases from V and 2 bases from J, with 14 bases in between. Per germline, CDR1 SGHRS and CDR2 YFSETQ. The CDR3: CASSFNRDGPYEQYF. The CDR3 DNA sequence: TGCGCCAGCAGCTTTAACCGGGACGGTCCCTACGAGCAGTACTTC.

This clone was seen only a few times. The CDR3 bases are TGCGCCAGCAGTGAGGTCAGGGGAGGCACCGGGGAGCTGTTTTTT. This sequence encodes CASSEVRGGTGELFF. This chain links TRBV10-1 with TRBJ2-2; D assignment may be TRBD1 or TRBD2 (6 bases each). Germline values: CDR1 WNHNN, CDR2 SYGVQD (reference sequence). This CDR3 has 15 amino acids. The V end was cut by 2 bases, the J end by 4 bases, with 11 bases between.

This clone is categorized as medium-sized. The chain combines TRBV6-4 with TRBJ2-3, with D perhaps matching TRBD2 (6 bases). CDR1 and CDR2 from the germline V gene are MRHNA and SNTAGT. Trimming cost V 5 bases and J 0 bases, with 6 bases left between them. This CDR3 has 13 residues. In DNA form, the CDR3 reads TGTGCCAGCAGTAGCGGGAGCACAGATACGCAGTATTTT. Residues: CASSSGSTDTQYF.

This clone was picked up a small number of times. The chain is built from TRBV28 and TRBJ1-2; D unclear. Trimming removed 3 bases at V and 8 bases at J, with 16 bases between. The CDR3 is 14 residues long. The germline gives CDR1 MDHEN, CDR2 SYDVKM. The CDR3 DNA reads TGTGCCAGCAGTTTGGCCGGGAGCGATGAAGGCTACACCTTC. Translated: CASSLAGSDEGYTF.

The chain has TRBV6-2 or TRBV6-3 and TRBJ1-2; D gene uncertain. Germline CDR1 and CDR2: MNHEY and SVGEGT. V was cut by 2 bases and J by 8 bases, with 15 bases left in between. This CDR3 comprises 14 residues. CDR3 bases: TGTGCCAGCAGTTACAGGTCTGGGATAGGGGGCTACACCTTC. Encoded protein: CASSYRSGIGGYTF.

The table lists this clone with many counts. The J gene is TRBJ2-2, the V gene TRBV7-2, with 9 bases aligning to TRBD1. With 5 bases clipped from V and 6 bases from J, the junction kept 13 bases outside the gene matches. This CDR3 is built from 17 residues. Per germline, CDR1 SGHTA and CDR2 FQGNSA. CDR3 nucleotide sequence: TGTGCCAGCAGCCGAGGGGCCTGGACAGGGGTTCCCGGGGAGCTGTTTTTT. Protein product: CASSRGAWTGVPGELFF.

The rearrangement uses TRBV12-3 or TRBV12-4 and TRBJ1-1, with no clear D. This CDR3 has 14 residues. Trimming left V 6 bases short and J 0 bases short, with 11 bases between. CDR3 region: CASSPGTVNTEAFF. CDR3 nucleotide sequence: TGTGCCAGCAGCCCGGGCACGGTGAACACTGAAGCTTTCTTT.

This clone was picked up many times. Here the CDR3 DNA reads TGTGCCAGCAGTTACTCCCTCGAGCGGTTAAGAGAAACCCAGTACTTC. It yields the protein CASSYSLERLRETQYF. The rearrangement joins TRBV6-5 to TRBJ2-5; a weak D match, TRBD2 (5 bases). The CDR3 spans 16 residues. Trimming removed 0 bases at V and 8 bases at J, with 19 bases between. Germline V gene sequence: CDR1 MNHEY, CDR2 SVGAGI.

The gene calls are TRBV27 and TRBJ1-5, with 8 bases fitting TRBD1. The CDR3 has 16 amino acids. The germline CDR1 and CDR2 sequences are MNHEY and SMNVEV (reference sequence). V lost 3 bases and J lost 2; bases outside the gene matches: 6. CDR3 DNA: TGTGCCAGCAGTTTCAGACAGGGGAGTGGCAATCAGCCCCAGCATTTT. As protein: CASSFRQGSGNQPQHF.

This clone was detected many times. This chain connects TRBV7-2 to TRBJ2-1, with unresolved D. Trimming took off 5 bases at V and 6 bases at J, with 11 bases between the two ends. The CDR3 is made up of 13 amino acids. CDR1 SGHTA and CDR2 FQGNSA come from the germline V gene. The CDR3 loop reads CASSPYLSNEQFF. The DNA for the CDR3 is TGTGCCAGCAGCCCCTACCTCTCCAATGAGCAGTTCTTC. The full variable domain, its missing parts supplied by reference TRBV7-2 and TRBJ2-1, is GAGVSQSPSNKVTEKGKDVELRCDPISGHTALYWYRQSLGQGLEFLIYFQGNSAPDKSGLPSDRFSAERTGGSVSTLTIQRTQQEDSAVYLCASSPYLSNEQFFGPGTRLTVL.

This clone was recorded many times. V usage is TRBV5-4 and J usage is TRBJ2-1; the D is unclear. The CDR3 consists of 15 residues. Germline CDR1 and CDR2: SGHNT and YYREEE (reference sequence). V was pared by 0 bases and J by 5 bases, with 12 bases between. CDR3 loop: CASSLDPGAHNEQFF. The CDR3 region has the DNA TGTGCCAGCAGCTTGGATCCAGGAGCCCACAATGAGCAGTTCTTC.